Presented here are 14 T cell receptor beta chains from one specimen sequenced in a study of blood T cells in healthy people across ages. Sample-barcoded 5' priming and a J-beta primer mix drove a second PCR of roughly 6 to 12 cycles. MiXCR, run by TCRdb on the 5' RACE reads, gives a single entry per CDR3 protein. This sample carries roughly 1,300,000 distinct CDR3 sequences, 45% to 70% of them seen once, and the ten largest clones take 6.5% to 8.5%. Sequenced input: blood. Receptors originate from a man younger than 35 in good health.

This chain connects TRBV6-5 to TRBJ1-3; TRBD1 matches 7 bases. J gave up 4 bases and V 2 bases, and 5 bases lay outside the gene matches. CDR3 length: 15 amino acids. Germline V gene data show CDR1 as MNHEY and CDR2 as SVGAGI. In DNA form, the CDR3 reads TGTGCCAGCAGTTACGGACAGGAGCCGGGAAACACCATATATTTT. It specifies CASSYGQEPGNTIYF.

The chain links TRBV5-1 to TRBJ2-7; perhaps TRBD2 as D (6 bases). The last part of the DNA fits TRBJ2-5 better; the J call may be wrong. Germline loops: CDR1 SGHRS, CDR2 YFSETQ. This CDR3 is built from 14 residues. In DNA, the CDR3 is TGCGCCAGCAGCTTGGAGTCAGGGACTGAGACCCAGTACTTC. Encoded protein: CASSLESGTETQYF.

This chain connects TRBV6-5 to TRBJ1-2, with 9 bases matching TRBD1. The CDR3 sequence is 13 residues long. V lost 5 bases, J lost 8 bases, and 6 bases stayed unmatched. Per germline, CDR1 MNHEY and CDR2 SVGAGI. CDR3 nucleotide sequence: TGTGCCAGCAGTCGGACAGGGGATCGAGGCTACACCTTC. Its protein product is CASSRTGDRGYTF.

The genes are TRBV2 and TRBJ2-3, with D unclear. Germline values: CDR1 SNHLY, CDR2 FYNNEI. The CDR3 totals 13 residues. V gave up 7 bases and J gave up 2 bases, with 10 bases separating them. The CDR3 DNA sequence: TGTGCCAGCACCCCTGACAACACAGATACGCAGTATTTT. This translates into CASTPDNTDTQYF. The whole variable domain, filled in from reference TRBV2 and TRBJ2-3, reads EPEVTQTPSHQVTQMGQEVILRCVPISNHLYFYWYRQILGQKVEFLVSFYNNEISEKSEIFDDQFSVERPDGSNFTLKIRSTKLEDSAMYFCASTPDNTDTQYFGPGTRLTVL.

In nucleotides, the CDR3 is TGTGCCAGCAGCTTAGAACTAGCGGGGGGGCACGCAGATACGCAGTATTTT. As protein: CASSLELAGGHADTQYF. This chain connects TRBV11-2 to TRBJ2-3; 13 nucleotides agree with TRBD2. Germline V gene lookup returns CDR1 SGHAT and CDR2 FQNNGV. This CDR3 is built from 17 residues. The junction had 4 bases not matched to a gene; V was cut back by 0 bases and J by 4 bases.

V is TRBV6-5 and J is TRBJ1-1; TRBD1 is a possible D gene (5 bases). Germline V gives CDR1 MNHEY, CDR2 SVGAGI. The CDR3 contains 15 residues. Trimming removed 2 bases at V and 0 bases at J, with 10 bases between. The CDR3 DNA follows: TGTGCCAGCAGTTACAGGAACAGGTTGAACACTGAAGCTTTCTTT. This codes for CASSYRNRLNTEAFF.

This clonotype was found once. The chain recombines TRBV4-3 with TRBJ1-6, with TRBD1 matching 7 bases. The CDR3 has 14 amino acids. CDR1 and CDR2 from the germline V gene are LGHNA and YSLEER. V lost 4 bases to trimming and J lost 10 bases; unmatched junction nucleotides: 7. The CDR3 spells CASSLRQGISPLHF. The CDR3 DNA sequence: TGCGCCAGCAGCCTCCGACAGGGTATCTCACCCCTCCACTTT.

This clonotype has a handful of counts. The chain links TRBV7-2 to TRBJ2-3; D is unresolved. Germline V gene sequence: CDR1 SGHTA, CDR2 FQGNSA. This CDR3 spans 14 amino acids. V lost 6 bases and J 0 bases, leaving 10 bases between the germline ends. CDR3 in amino acids: CASRIGGSTDTQYF. Here the CDR3 DNA reads TGTGCCAGCAGGATAGGTGGGAGCACAGATACGCAGTATTTT.

The chain links TRBV10-3 to TRBJ2-6, with D unresolved. The CDR3 covers 16 residues. With 0 bases removed from V and 0 bases from J, the gap between germline ends came to 6 bases. The germline V gene has CDR1 ENHRY and CDR2 SYGVKD. CDR3 coding DNA: TGTGCCATCAGTGAGTCGCGAATCTCTGGGGCCAACGTCCTGACTTTC. This gives the protein CAISESRISGANVLTF.

This clonotype was detected only a few times. For the CDR3, the DNA is TGTGCCAGCAGTTACTCGTTCGAGGCTTCCTACGAGCAGTACTTC. Its translation is CASSYSFEASYEQYF. The rearrangement uses TRBV6-5 and TRBJ2-7; D is undetermined. Germline loops: CDR1 MNHEY, CDR2 SVGAGI. Trimming pared 0 bases from V and 1 base from J, leaving 10 bases between. The CDR3 consists of 15 residues.

The genes are TRBV7-2 and TRBJ2-1, with D perhaps TRBD2 (6 bases). Germline CDR1 SGHTA, CDR2 FQGNSA. The V end was cut by 1 base, the J end by 12 bases, with 16 bases between. The CDR3 spans 14 residues. CDR3 sequence (DNA): TGTGCCAGCAGCTTAGTTGTCTTAGCGGCAGGGCAGTTCTTC. Encoded protein: CASSLVVLAAGQFF.

The chain links TRBV5-1 to TRBJ2-5; TRBD1 might be the D (6 bases). TRBJ2-7 explains the end of the DNA better; the J call may be wrong. This CDR3 is built from 14 residues. Germline CDR1 SGHRS, CDR2 YFSETQ. CDR3 loop: CASSYGQRAYEQYF. The CDR3 bases are TGCGCCAGCAGCTACGGACAGAGGGCCTACGAGCAGTACTTC.

In the case of this clonotype: The junction and the germline gene differ at one end; a read error may be behind it. The J gene is TRBJ2-5, the V gene TRBV7-9, with 8 bases fitting TRBD1. Germline values: CDR1 SEHNR, CDR2 FQNEAQ (reference sequence). The CDR3 runs to 15 residues. This chain's CDR3 is CASSYLQGEPHEQNF. CDR3 DNA sequence: TGTGCCAGCAGCTACCTACAGGGGGAACCCCACGAGCAGAACTTC.

V and J are TRBV6-5 and TRBJ2-5; 7 bases are shared with TRBD2. Trimming removed 5 bases from V and 5 bases from J; junction bases left unmatched: 8. The CDR3 totals 14 residues. CDR1 and CDR2 (germline): MNHEY, SVGAGI. The CDR3 loop reads CASSSGVASETQYF. The CDR3 DNA reads as TGTGCCAGCAGTAGCGGGGTAGCTAGTGAGACCCAGTACTTC.